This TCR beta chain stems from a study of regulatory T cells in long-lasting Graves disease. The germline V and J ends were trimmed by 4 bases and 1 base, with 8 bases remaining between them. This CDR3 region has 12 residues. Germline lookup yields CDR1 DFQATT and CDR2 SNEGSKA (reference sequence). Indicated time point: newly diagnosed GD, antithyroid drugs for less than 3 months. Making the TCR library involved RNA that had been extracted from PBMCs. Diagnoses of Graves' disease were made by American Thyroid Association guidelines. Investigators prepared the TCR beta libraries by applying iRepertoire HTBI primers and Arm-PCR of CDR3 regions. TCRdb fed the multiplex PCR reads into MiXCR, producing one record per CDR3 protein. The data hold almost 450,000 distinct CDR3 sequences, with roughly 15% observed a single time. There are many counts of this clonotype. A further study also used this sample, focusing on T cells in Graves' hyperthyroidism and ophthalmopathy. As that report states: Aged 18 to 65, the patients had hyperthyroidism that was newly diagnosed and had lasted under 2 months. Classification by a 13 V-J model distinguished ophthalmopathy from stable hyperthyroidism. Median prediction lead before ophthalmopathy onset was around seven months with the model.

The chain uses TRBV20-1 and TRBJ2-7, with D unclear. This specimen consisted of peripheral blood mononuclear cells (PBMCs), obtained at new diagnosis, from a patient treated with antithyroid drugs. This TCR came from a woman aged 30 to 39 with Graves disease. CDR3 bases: TGCAGTGCTATGGTCGGATCCTACGAGCAGTACTTC. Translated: CSAMVGSYEQYF.